This T cell receptor beta chain was sequenced during a study of T cells in Graves' hyperthyroidism and ophthalmopathy. Study-level information: At the time of initial diagnosis and before any treatment, peripheral blood was collected.

Trimming cost V 8 bases and J 0 bases, with 14 bases left between them. The germline CDR1 and CDR2 sequences are MNHEY and SMNVEV (reference sequence). The CDR3 covers 15 residues. Regions amplified from RNA transcripts were the TCR beta CDR3 regions. Researchers ran a first-round RT-PCR on the TCR CDR3 using the HTBI primer set. One entry per CDR3 protein results from TCRdb running MiXCR on the multiplex PCR reads. The sample shows some 500,000 distinct CDR3 sequences, roughly a quarter of them seen only once. The receptor comes from a woman aged 25 to 39 with Graves' ophthalmopathy. Sequencing was performed on blood. The J gene is TRBJ1-3, the V gene TRBV27; tentatively, D is TRBD1 (5 bases). The CDR3 loop is CASSGRAFSGNTIYF. CDR3 DNA sequence: TGTGCCAGCTCAGGCAGGGCCTTCTCTGGAAACACCATATATTTT.